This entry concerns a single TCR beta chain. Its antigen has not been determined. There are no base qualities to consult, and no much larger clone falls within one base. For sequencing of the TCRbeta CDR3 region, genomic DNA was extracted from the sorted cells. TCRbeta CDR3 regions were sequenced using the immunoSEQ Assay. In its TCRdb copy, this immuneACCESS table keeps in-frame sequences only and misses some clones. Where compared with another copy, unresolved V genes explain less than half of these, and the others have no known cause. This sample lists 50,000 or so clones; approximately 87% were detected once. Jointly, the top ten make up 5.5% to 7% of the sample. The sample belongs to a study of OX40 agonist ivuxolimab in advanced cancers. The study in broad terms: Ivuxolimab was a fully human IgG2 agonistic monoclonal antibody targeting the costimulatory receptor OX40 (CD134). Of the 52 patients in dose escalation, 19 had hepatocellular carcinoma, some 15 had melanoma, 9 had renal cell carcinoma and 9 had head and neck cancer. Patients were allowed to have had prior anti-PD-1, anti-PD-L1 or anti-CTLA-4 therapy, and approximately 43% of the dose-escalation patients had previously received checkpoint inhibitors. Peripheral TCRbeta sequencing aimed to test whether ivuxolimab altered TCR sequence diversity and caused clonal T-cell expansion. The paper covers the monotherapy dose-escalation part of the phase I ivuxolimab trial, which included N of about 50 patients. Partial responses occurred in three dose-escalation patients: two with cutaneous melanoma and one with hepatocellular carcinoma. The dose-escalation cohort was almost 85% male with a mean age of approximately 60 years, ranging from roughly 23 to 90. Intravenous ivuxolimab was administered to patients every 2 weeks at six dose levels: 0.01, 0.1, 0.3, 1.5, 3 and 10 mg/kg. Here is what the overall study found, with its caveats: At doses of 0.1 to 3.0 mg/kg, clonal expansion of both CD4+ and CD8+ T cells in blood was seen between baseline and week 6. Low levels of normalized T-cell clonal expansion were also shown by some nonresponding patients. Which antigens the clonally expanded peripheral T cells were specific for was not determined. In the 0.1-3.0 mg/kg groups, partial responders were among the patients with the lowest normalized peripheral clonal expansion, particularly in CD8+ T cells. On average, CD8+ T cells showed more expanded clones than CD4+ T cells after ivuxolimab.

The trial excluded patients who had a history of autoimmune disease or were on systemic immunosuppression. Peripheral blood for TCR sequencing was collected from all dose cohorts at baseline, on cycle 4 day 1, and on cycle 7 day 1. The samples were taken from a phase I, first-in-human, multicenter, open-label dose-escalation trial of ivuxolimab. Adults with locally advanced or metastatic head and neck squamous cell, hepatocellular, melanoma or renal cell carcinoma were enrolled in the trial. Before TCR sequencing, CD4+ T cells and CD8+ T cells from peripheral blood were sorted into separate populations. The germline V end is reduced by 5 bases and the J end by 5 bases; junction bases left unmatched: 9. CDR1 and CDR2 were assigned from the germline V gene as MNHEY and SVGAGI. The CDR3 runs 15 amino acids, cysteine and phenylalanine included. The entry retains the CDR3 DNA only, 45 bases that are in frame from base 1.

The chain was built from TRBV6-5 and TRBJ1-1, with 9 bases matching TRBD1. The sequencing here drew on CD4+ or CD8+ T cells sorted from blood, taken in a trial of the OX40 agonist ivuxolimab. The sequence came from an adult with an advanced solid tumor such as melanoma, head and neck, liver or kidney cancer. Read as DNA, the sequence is TGTGCCAGCAGTCCTCAACAGGGGGCCGTGACTGAAGCTTTCTTT. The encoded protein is CASSPQQGAVTEAFF.